The TCR beta chain under discussion was sequenced for a study of OX40 agonist ivuxolimab in advanced cancers. Study details: The diagnoses of dose-escalation patients were hepatocellular carcinoma, melanoma, renal cell or head and neck cancer. Findings and caveats of the study: In CD8+ T cells, expanded clones were on average more numerous than in CD4+.

Sequenced by immunoSEQ multiplex PCR; TCRdb stores in-frame clones only, minus some. The profile shows approximately 74,000 clones, about 90% of them singletons. Germline V gene data show CDR1 as LGHNT and CDR2 as FRNRAP. The CDR3 contains 15 residues. V lost 6 bases to trimming and J lost 7 bases; unmatched junction nucleotides: 8. Exclusion of a patient followed from autoimmune disease history or systemic immunosuppression. Note on this clone: Its target is unknown.

The sequencing here drew on CD4+ or CD8+ T cells sorted from blood, taken in a trial of the OX40 agonist ivuxolimab. The source is an adult with an advanced solid tumor such as melanoma, head and neck, liver or kidney cancer. V usage is TRBV12-5 and J usage is TRBJ2-2; 10 positions match TRBD1. The CDR3 reads CASGTGQGFHGELFF. CDR3 in DNA: TGTGCTAGTGGGACGGGACAGGGGTTTCACGGGGAGCTGTTTTTT.